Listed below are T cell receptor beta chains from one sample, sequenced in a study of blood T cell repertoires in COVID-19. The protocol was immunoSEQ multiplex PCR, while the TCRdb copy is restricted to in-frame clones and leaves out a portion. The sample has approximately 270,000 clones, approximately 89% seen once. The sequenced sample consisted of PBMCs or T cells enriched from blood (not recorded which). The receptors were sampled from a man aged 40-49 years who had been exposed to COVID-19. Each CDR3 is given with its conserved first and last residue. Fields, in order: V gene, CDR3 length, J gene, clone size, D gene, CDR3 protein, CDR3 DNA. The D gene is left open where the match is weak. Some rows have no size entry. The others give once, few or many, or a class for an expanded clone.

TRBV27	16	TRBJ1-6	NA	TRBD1	CASSGSYRGQNSPLHF	TGTGCCAGCAGTGGATCCTACAGGGGGCAAAATTCACCCCTCCACTTT
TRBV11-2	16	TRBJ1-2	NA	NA	CASSPRNREIWNGYTF	TGTGCCAGCAGCCCACGGAACAGGGAAATATGGAATGGCTACACCTTC
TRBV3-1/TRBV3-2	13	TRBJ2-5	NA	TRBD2	CASSPGLVGTQYF	TGTGCCAGCAGCCCAGGACTAGTGGGGACCCAGTACTTC
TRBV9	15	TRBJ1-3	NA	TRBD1	CASSGTGGAAHTIYF	TGTGCCAGCAGCGGTACAGGGGGCGCGGCGCACACCATATATTTT
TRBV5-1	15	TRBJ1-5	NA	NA	CASSLNGQGSQPQHF	TGCGCCAGCAGCTTGAACGGGCAGGGAAGTCAGCCCCAGCATTTT
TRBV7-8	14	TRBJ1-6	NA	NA	CASGGDSYNSPLHF	TGTGCCAGCGGCGGCGACAGTTATAATTCACCCCTCCACTTT
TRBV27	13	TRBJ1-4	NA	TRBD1	CARLRQGYEKLFF	TGTGCCAGACTCCGACAGGGTTATGAAAAACTGTTTTTT
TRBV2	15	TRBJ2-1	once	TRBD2	CASRPTSGSYNEQFF	TGTGCCAGCAGACCGACTAGCGGGAGTTACAATGAGCAGTTCTTC
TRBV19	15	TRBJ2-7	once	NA	CASSRNSPPWNEQYF	TGTGCCAGTAGCCGCAATAGCCCCCCCTGGAACGAGCAGTACTTC
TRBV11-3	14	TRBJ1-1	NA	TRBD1	CASSLGDRLTEAFF	TGTGCCAGCAGCTTAGGGGACAGGTTGACTGAAGCTTTCTTT
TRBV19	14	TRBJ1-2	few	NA	CASSSEGGNYGYTF	TGTGCCAGTAGTAGCGAGGGGGGGAACTATGGCTACACCTTC
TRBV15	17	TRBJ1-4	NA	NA	CATSRDRGSATNEKLFF	TGTGCCACCAGCAGAGATAGGGGGAGCGCAACTAATGAAAAACTGTTTTTT
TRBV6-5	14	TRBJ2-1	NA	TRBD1	CASTGKDRVYEQFF	TGTGCCAGCACCGGAAAGGACAGGGTATATGAGCAGTTCTTC
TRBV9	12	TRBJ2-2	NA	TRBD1	CASSLEGAQLFF	TGTGCCAGCAGCCTCGAGGGGGCTCAGCTGTTTTTT
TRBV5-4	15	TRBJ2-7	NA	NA	CASSLGVAQTYEQYF	TGTGCCAGCAGCTTGGGGGTAGCGCAGACCTACGAGCAGTACTTC
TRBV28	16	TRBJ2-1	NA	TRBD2	CASSRLADLTYNEQFF	TGTGCCAGCAGCCGGCTAGCGGACTTAACCTACAATGAGCAGTTCTTC
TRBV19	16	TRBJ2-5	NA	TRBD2	CASSLPRTSGSYFPYF	TGTGCCAGTAGCCTACCCCGGACTAGCGGGTCATACTTCCCGTACTTC
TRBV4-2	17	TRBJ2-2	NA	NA	CASSQEVTLAATGELFF	TGTGCCAGCAGCCAAGAAGTTACACTAGCCGCCACCGGGGAGCTGTTTTTT
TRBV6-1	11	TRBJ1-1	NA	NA	CASSREGVAFF	TGTGCCAGCAGTCGGGAGGGGGTGGCTTTCTTT
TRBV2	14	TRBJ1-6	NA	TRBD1	CASCGQGKNSPLHF	TGTGCCAGCTGCGGACAGGGAAAGAATTCACCCCTCCACTTT
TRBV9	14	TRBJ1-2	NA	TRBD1	CASSAGQGYYGYTF	TGTGCCAGCAGCGCCGGACAGGGGTACTATGGCTACACCTTC
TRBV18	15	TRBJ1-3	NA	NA	CASSPLSDSGNTIYF	TGTGCCAGCTCACCGCTCTCAGACTCTGGAAACACCATATATTTT
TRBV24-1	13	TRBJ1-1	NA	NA	CATSEPGNTEAFF	TGTGCCACCAGTGAACCAGGGAACACTGAAGCTTTCTTT
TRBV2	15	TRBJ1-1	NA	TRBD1	CASSPQEPGTGGVFF	TGTGCCAGCAGCCCTCAAGAACCCGGGACAGGGGGCGTTTTCTTT
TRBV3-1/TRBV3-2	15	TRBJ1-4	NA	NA	CASSPQGLTNEKLFF	TGTGCCAGCAGCCCTCAGGGGTTGACTAATGAAAAACTGTTTTTT
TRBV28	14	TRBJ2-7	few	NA	CASSSAGRLGEQYF	TGTGCCAGCAGTTCGGCGGGCCGTCTTGGCGAGCAGTACTTC
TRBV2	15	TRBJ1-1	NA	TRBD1	CASRSRDRIAGRAFF	TGTGCCAGCAGATCACGGGACAGGATTGCGGGGAGAGCTTTCTTT
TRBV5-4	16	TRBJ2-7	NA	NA	CASSRDSGLATYEQYF	TGTGCCAGCAGCCGGGATAGTGGGCTAGCGACCTACGAGCAGTACTTC
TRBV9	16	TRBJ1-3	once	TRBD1	CASSSHGQGSGNTIYF	TGTGCCAGCAGCTCGCACGGACAGGGGAGTGGAAACACCATATATTTT
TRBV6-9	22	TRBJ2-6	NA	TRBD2	CASSYAGQGGTSGRTGANVLTF	TGTGCCAGCAGTTACGCCGGACAGGGTGGGACTAGCGGGAGAACTGGGGCCAACGTCCTGACTTTC
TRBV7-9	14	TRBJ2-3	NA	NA	CASSLSASTDTQYF	TGTGCCAGCAGCTTAAGTGCGAGCACAGATACGCAGTATTTT
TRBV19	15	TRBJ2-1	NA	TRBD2	CASSITSGRINEQFF	TGTGCCAGTAGTATTACTAGCGGGAGAATCAATGAGCAGTTCTTC
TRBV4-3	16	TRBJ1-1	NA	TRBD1	CASSSGTGGETAEAFF	TGCGCCAGCAGCTCCGGGACAGGGGGCGAAACGGCTGAAGCTTTCTTT
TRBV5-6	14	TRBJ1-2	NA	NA	CASSLVASNYGYTF	TGTGCCAGCAGCTTGGTTGCGTCAAACTATGGCTACACCTTC
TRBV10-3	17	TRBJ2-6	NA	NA	CAISEPFRGPGANVLTF	TGTGCCATCAGTGAGCCGTTTAGAGGGCCTGGGGCCAACGTCCTGACTTTC
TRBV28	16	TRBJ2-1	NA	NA	CASSSAGTPSYNEQFF	TGTGCCAGCAGTTCGGCCGGGACACCCTCCTACAATGAGCAGTTCTTC
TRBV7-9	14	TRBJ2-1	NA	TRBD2	CASSWEGADNEQFF	TGTGCCAGCAGCTGGGAGGGAGCCGACAATGAGCAGTTCTTC
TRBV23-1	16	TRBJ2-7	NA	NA	CASSQYEGAIRDEQYF	TGCGCCAGCAGTCAATACGAGGGAGCGATTCGGGACGAGCAGTACTTC
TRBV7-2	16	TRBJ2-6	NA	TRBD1	CASGTGRRSGANVLTF	TGTGCCAGCGGGACAGGGAGGCGCTCTGGGGCCAACGTCCTGACTTTC
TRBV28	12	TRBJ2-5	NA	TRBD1	CASSLRGQTQYF	TGTGCCAGCAGTTTAAGGGGGCAGACCCAGTACTTC
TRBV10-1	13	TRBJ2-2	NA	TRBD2	CASRSGGIGELFF	TGCGCCAGCAGGAGCGGGGGAATCGGGGAGCTGTTTTTT
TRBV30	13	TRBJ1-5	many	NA	CAWSVHAGQPQHF	TGTGCCTGGAGTGTACACGCTGGCCAGCCCCAGCATTTT
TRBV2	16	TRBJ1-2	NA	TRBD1	CASRGGDRGIGHGYTF	TGTGCCAGCAGGGGCGGTGACAGGGGAATCGGTCATGGCTACACCTTC
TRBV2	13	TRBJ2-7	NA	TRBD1	CASSGQGIYEQYF	TGTGCCAGCAGTGGACAGGGGATCTACGAGCAGTACTTC
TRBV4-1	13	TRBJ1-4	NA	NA	CASRDISNEKLFF	TGCGCCAGCAGGGACATATCTAATGAAAAACTGTTTTTT
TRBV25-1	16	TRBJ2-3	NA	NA	CASSRFQGMPTDTQYF	TGTGCCAGCAGTCGGTTCCAGGGAATGCCTACAGATACGCAGTATTTT
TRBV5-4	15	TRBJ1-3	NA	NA	CASSSGLRSGNTIYF	TGTGCCAGCAGTTCGGGACTTCGGTCTGGAAACACCATATATTTT
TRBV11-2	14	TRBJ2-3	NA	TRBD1	CASSSQGAGDTQYF	TGTGCCAGCAGCTCTCAGGGGGCTGGGGATACGCAGTATTTT
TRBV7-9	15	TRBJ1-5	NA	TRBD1	CASSAGGYSNQPQHF	TGTGCCAGCAGCGCAGGGGGCTATAGCAATCAGCCCCAGCATTTT
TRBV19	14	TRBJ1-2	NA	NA	CASRKTGGNYGYTF	TGTGCCAGTAGGAAAACGGGGGGGAACTATGGCTACACCTTC
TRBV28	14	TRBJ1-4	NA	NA	CASRRRDKREKLFF	TGTGCCAGCAGACGCCGGGACAAGAGAGAAAAACTGTTTTTT
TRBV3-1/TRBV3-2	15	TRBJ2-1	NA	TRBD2	CASSQERGLWNEQFF	TGTGCCAGCAGCCAAGAGAGGGGACTATGGAATGAGCAGTTCTTC
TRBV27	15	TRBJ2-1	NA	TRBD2	CASRVPAGGGDEQFF	TGTGCCAGCAGAGTACCAGCGGGGGGAGGGGATGAGCAGTTCTTC
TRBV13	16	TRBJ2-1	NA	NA	CASSLSEEYRYNEQFF	TGTGCCAGCAGCTTATCGGAGGAGTACAGATACAATGAGCAGTTCTTC
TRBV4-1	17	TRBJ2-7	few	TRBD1	CASSPGPLDRGTYEQYF	TGCGCCAGCAGCCCTGGCCCTCTGGACAGGGGAACCTACGAGCAGTACTTC
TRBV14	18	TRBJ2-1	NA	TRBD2	CASSQDMGSGLVYNEQFF	TGTGCCAGCAGCCAAGATATGGGTTCGGGACTAGTTTACAATGAGCAGTTCTTC
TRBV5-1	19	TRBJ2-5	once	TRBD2	CASSTTGAGTSGTQETQYF	TGCGCCAGCAGCACGACAGGTGCCGGGACTAGCGGGACTCAAGAGACCCAGTACTTC
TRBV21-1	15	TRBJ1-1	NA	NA	CASSARDRRNTEAFF	TGTGCCAGCAGCGCTAGGGACAGGAGGAACACTGAAGCTTTCTTT
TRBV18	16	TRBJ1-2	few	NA	CASSRSRQDDTYGYTF	TGTGCCAGCTCACGGTCTAGACAGGATGATACCTATGGCTACACCTTC
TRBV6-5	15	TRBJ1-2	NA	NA	CASSSSVRGSYGYTF	TGTGCCAGCAGTAGCTCGGTCAGGGGATCCTATGGCTACACCTTC